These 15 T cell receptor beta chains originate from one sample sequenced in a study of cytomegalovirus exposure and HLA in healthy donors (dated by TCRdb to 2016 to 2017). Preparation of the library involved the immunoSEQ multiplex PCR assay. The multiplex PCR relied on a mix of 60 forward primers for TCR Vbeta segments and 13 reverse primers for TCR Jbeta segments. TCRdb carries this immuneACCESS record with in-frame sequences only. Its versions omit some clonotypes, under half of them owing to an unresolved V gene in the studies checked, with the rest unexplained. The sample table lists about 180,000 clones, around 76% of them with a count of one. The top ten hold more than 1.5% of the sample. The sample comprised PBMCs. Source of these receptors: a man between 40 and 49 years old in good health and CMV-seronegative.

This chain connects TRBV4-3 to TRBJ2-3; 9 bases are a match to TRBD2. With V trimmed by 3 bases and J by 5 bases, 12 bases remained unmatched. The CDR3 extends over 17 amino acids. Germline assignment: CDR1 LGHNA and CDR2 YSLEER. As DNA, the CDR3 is TGCGCCAGCAGCCATTTGGTGTCGGCGGGGGGGCAAGATACGCAGTATTTT. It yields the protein CASSHLVSAGGQDTQYF.

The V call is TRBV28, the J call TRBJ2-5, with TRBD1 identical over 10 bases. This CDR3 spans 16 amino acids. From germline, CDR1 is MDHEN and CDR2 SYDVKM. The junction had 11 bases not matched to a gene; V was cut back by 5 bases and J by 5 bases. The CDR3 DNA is TGTGCCAGCAGTCCCGTCGGGACAGGGGAGAGGGAGACCCAGTACTTC. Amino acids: CASSPVGTGERETQYF.

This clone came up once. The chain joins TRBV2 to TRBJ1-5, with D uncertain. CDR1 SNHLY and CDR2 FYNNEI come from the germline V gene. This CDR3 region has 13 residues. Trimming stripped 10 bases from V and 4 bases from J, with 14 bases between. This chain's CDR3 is CATSQNNNQPQHF. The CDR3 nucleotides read TGTGCCACCTCGCAGAACAATAATCAGCCCCAGCATTTT. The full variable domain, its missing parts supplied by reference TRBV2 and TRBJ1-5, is EPEVTQTPSHQVTQMGQEVILRCVPISNHLYFYWYRQILGQKVEFLVSFYNNEISEKSEIFDDQFSVERPDGSNFTLKIRSTKLEDSAMYFCATSQNNNQPQHFGDGTRLSIL.

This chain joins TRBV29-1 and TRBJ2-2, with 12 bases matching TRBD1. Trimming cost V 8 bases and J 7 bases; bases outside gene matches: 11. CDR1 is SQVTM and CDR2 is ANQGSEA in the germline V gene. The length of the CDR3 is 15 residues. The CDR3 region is CSFRLRDRGHGELFF. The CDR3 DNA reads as TGCAGCTTCCGTCTCCGGGACAGGGGGCACGGGGAGCTGTTTTTT.

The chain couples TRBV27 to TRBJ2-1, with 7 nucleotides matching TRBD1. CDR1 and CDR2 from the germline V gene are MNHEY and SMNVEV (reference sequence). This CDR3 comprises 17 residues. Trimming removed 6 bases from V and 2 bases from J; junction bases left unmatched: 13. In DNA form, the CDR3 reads TGTGCCAGCAGCCGACTGGGGCTGACAGGGCCCTACAATGAGCAGTTCTTC. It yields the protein CASSRLGLTGPYNEQFF.

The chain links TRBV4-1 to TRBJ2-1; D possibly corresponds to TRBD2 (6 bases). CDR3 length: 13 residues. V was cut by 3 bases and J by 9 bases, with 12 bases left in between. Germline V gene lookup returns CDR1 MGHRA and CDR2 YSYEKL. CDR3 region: CASSQPLSGEQFF. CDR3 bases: TGCGCCAGCAGCCAGCCCCTTAGCGGTGAGCAGTTCTTC.

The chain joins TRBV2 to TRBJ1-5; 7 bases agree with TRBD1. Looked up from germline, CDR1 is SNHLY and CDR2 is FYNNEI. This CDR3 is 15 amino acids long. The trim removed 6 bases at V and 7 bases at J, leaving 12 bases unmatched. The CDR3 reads CASRVDRETRQPQHF. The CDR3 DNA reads TGTGCCAGCAGGGTTGACAGGGAAACAAGGCAGCCCCAGCATTTT. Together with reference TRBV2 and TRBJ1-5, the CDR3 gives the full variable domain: EPEVTQTPSHQVTQMGQEVILRCVPISNHLYFYWYRQILGQKVEFLVSFYNNEISEKSEIFDDQFSVERPDGSNFTLKIRSTKLEDSAMYFCASRVDRETRQPQHFGDGTRLSIL.

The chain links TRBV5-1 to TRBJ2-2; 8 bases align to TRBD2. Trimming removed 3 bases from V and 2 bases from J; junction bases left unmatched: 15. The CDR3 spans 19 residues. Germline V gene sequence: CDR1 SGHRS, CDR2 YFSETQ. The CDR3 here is CASSWGRIAGGLNTGELFF. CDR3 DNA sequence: TGCGCCAGCAGCTGGGGGCGAATTGCGGGGGGACTTAACACCGGGGAGCTGTTTTTT.

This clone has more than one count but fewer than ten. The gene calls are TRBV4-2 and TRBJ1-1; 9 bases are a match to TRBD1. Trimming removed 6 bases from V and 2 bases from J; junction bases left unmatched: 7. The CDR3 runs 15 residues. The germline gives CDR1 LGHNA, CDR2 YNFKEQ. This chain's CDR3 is CASSEQGAYNTEAFF. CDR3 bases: TGTGCCAGCAGTGAACAGGGGGCCTACAACACTGAAGCTTTCTTT.

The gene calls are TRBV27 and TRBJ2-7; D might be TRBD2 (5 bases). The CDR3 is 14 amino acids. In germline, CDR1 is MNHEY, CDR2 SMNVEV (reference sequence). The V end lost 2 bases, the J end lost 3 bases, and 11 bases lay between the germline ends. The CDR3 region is CASSLAGRSYEQYF. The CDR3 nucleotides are TGTGCCAGCAGTTTAGCGGGTAGAAGCTACGAGCAGTACTTC.

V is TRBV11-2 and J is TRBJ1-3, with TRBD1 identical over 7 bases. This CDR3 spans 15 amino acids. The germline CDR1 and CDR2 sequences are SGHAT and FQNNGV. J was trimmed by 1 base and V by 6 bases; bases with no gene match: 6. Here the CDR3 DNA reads TGTGCCAGCAGACTGAAGGGGGCGTCTGGAAACACCATATATTTT. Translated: CASRLKGASGNTIYF.

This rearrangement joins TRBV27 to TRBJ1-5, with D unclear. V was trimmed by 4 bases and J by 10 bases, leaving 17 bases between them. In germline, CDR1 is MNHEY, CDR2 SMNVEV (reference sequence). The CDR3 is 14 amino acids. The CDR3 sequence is CASSSRGASQPQHF. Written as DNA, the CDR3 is TGTGCCAGCAGTTCCCGGGGAGCCTCTCAACCCCAGCATTTT.

The DNA of the CDR3 is TGTGCCAGCCTCTCCGAGGGTACGAGGAACACTGAAGCTTTCTTT. Its translation is CASLSEGTRNTEAFF. The rearrangement uses TRBV2 and TRBJ1-1; D ambiguous. The CDR3 consists of 15 residues. V shed 8 bases and J shed 1 base, with 17 bases lying between them. Looked up from germline, CDR1 is SNHLY and CDR2 is FYNNEI.

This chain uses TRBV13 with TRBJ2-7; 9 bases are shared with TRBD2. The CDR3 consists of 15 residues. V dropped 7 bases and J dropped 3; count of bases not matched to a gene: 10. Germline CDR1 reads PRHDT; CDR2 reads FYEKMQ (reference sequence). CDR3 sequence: CASTLRGGGDYEQYF. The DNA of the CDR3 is TGTGCCAGCACCCTCAGGGGCGGGGGGGACTACGAGCAGTACTTC.

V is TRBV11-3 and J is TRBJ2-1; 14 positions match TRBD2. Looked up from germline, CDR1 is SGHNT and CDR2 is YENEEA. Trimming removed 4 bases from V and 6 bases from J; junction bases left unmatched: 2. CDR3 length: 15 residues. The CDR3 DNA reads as TGTGCCAGCAGCTCCGGGACTAGCGGGAGCAATGAGCAGTTCTTC. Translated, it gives CASSSGTSGSNEQFF.